Sequencing of this T cell receptor (beta chain) was carried out in a study of blood T cell repertoires in COVID-19 (dated by TCRdb to 2020 to 2022). At the level of the whole study: The collaborator samples originated in the United States, Italy and Spain and spanned the acute and convalescent phases of COVID-19. Where HLA class I and class II types were available, the types were taken from metadata supplied by the sample provider, not from assay-based typing. Samples were obtained from the ongoing ImmuneRACE study (first 160 participants) and from 1,254 subjects provided by 6 global collaborators. The repertoires were released in a freely available public database meant as a resource for research on the immune response to SARS-CoV-2. The material from the prospective study consisted of cDNA or gDNA derived from T cells, B-cell-depleted T cells, or PBMCs. Sample metadata almost always included a de-identified subject ID, COVID-19 status, age in years and sex. Subjects who had been exposed to COVID-19, were actively infected with it, or had recovered from it provided the deeply sampled blood TCRbeta repertoires that made up the dataset.

The collaborating institutions used their own protocols to collect whole blood in K2EDTA tubes. For TCRbeta analysis, collaborator samples were shipped as frozen whole blood, as isolated PBMCs, or as DNA extracted from either sample type. On this clone itself: It lacks a known antigen. Nothing much larger sits one base from this clone, and base qualities are not available.

The immunoSEQ Assay, a bias-controlled multiplex PCR, was used to amplify TCRbeta CDR3 regions from genomic DNA. The original methods were these. Within the assay, amplification of reference gene primers was used to estimate how many nucleated cells each sample contained. Sequence reads were collapsed and filtered to measure the absolute abundance of every unique TCRbeta CDR3 rearrangement. For each sample, productive Simpson clonality was calculated as the square root of Simpson's diversity index over productive rearrangements. Entries here come from immuneACCESS through TCRdb and include only in-frame sequences with V and J called. Some clones fail to appear in such tables; in the studies checked, an unresolved V gene covers under half of the shortfall, and the cause of the remainder is unknown. From that table come the V and J calls and clone size; the DNA was used to work out D and trimming. The sample records 60,000 to 75,000 clones, approximately 85% of which are singletons. Of the sample, about 18% is held by the ten largest clones.

The paper as a whole reports these results and caveats: The amount of clinical and demographic metadata varied by source and participant and was provided uncurated.

This TCR was recovered from a human donor in a cohort sampled during active COVID-19. Source material: peripheral blood.

The DNA is TGTGCCAGCAGCTTGGGGGCCGTCAATCAGCCCCAGCATTTT. Its product reads: CASSLGAVNQPQHF. Here the chain combines TRBV13 and TRBJ1-5, and TRBD1 may be the D gene, going by 6 matching bases. The CDR3 starts with the cysteine, ends with the phenylalanine, and has 14 residues. The sequence is cut down to CDR3 DNA, 42 bases in frame from base 1. CDR1 and CDR2 are drawn from the germline V gene (reference sequence): PRHDT, FYEKMQ. At the junction V is shortened by 3 bases and J by 3 bases, with 9 bases in between.